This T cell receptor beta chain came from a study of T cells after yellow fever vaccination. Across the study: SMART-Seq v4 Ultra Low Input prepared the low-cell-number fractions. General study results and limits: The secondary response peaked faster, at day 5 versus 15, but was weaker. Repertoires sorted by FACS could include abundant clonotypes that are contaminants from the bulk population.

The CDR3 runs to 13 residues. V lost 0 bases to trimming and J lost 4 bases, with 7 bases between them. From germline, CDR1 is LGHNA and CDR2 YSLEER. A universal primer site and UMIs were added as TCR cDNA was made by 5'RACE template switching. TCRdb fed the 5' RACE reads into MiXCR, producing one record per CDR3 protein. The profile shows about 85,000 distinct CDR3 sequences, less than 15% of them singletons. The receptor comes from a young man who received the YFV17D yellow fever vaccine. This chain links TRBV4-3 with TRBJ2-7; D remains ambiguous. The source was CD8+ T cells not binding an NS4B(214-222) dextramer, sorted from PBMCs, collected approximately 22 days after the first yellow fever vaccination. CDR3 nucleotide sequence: TGCGCCAGCAGCCAAGAAAGGTTTTACGAGCAGTACTTC. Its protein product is CASSQERFYEQYF.